In this sample, the clone carrying this TCR beta chain turned up once. V was clipped by 0 bases and J by 8 bases, with 13 bases between them. Germline V gene data show CDR1 as LGHNA and CDR2 as YNFKEQ. The CDR3 has 15 amino acids. This sample stems from a study of blood T cell repertoires in COVID-19. Turning to the study itself: COVID-19 samples from acute and convalescent phases originated in the United States, Italy and Spain.

Original methodology: Reference gene primer amplification gave estimated nucleated cell counts. Produced via immunoSEQ multiplex PCR; TCRdb's table is partial and in-frame only. The D gene and trimming were derived from the DNA, and the V and J assignments and clone size from that table. The sample includes 61,000 or so clones, about 90% seen only once; the top ten take about a fifth. The sample was peripheral blood. The TCR was taken from a woman older than 75 with active COVID-19. This chain links TRBV4-2 with TRBJ2-2; D ambiguous. DNA of the CDR3: TGTGCCAGCAGCCAAGAGACTCTAGACGGAGGGGAGCTGTTTTTT. Translated: CASSQETLDGGELFF.